The T cell receptor beta chain described here comes from a study of technical replicates of blood from four donors. The method was immunoSEQ multiplex PCR; TCRdb's version includes in-frame clones alone and lacks a portion of them. Of under 85,000 clones listed, 85% to 95% were seen once; the top ten hold approximately 0.4%. Source material: T cells isolated from PBMCs. The clonotype was recovered from a human donor in good health.

Here the CDR3 reads CASSLDRSYSGNTIYF. In DNA form, the CDR3 reads TGTGCCAGCAGCTTAGATCGGAGCTACTCTGGAAACACCATATATTTT. The chain recombines TRBV11-2 with TRBJ1-3, with no clear D. The CDR3 sequence is 16 residues long. V was clipped by 0 bases and J by 0 bases, with 9 bases between them. Germline-derived CDR1 and CDR2 are SGHAT and FQNNGV.